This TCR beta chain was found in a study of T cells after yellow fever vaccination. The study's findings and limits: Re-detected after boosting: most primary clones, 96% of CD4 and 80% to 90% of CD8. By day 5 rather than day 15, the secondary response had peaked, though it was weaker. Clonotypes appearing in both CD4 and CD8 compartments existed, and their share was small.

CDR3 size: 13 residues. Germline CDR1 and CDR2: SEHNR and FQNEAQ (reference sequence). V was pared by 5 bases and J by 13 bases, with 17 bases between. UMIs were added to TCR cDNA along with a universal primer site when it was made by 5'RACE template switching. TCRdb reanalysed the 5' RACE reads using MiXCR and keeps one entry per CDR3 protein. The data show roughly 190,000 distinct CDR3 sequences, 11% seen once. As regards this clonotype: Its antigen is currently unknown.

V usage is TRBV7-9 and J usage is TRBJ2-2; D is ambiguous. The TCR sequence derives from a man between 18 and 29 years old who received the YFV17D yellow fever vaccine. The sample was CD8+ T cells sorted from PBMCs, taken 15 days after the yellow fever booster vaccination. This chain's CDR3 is CASSQDSRRVLFF. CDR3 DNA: TGTGCCAGCAGCCAGGATTCCCGGCGCGTGCTGTTTTTT.